These 2 T cell receptor beta chains were all obtained from the same sample, sequenced in a study of blood T cells in healthy people across ages (dated by TCRdb to about 2015). The protocol used for the library was 5' RACE. The sequencer was an Illumina HiSeq 2500. The second PCR ran for about 6 to 12 cycles and used a J-beta primer mix along with a sample-barcoded 5' primer. The public sequencing data were trimmed at Q25 with fastp and processed into clonotypes with MiXCR by TCRdb, which kept only in-frame beta chains. Rows merge per CDR3 protein into single entries with the most common DNA and genes. The sample contains about a million distinct CDR3 sequences, roughly 51% of them found a single time. Together, the top ten hold roughly 23% of the sample. The source material was blood. These receptors were collected from an older woman in good health.

The chain joins TRBV12-3 or TRBV12-4 to TRBJ2-1; D unresolved. The CDR3 is made up of 16 amino acids. Trimming removed 7 bases at V and 0 bases at J, with 16 bases between. This CDR3 is CASNPTPGDSYNEQFF. The CDR3 DNA follows: TGTGCCAGCAATCCGACTCCCGGAGACTCCTACAATGAGCAGTTCTTC.

The chain recombines TRBV3-1 with TRBJ2-5; TRBD2 agrees at 10 bases. The trim removed 3 bases at V and 0 bases at J, leaving 4 bases unmatched. Germline-derived CDR1 and CDR2 are LGHDT and YNNKEL (reference sequence). The CDR3 is made up of 16 amino acids. The CDR3 here is CASSQGTSVYQETQYF. CDR3 DNA sequence: TGTGCCAGCAGCCAGGGGACTAGCGTGTACCAAGAGACCCAGTACTTC.